A selection of T cell receptor beta chains follows, all from one sample in a study of memory CD4+ T cells and cytomegalovirus serostatus. Using immunoSEQ multiplex PCR, the repertoire was profiled, and TCRdb retains in-frame clones only, with some absent. The table has approximately 46,000 clones, around 74% seen once. Sequenced sample: memory CD4+ T cells from blood. The receptors derive from an adult in good health and CMV-seronegative. Both conserved end residues are part of each CDR3.

v_gene	CDR3aa
TRBV6-5	CASSYSRGAGEKLFF
TRBV6-5	CASSSLREVGYTF
TRBV5-1	CASSLDRANTGELFF
TRBV2	CASSAGGLSTDTQYF
TRBV7-9	CASRVYSGNTIYF
TRBV6-5	CASSRMNTEAFF
TRBV21-1	CASSKKETVAKNIQYF
TRBV7-2	CASSVRGGQPQHF
TRBV19	CATAVTGLNYGYTF
TRBV5-5	CASSLASDTSTDTQYF
TRBV4-3	CASSQGLYNQPQHF
TRBV6-6	CASRGQGKDQPQHF
TRBV7-3	CASSLDLEDEQFF
TRBV18	CASSPREATNEKLFF
TRBV5-1	CASSFYSAASSYEQYF
TRBV11-1	CASSAVGRSGTDTQYF
TRBV5-5	CASSSLGASQNTEAFF
TRBV6-4	CASSQGGNEQFF
TRBV6-1	CATQDPATYEQYF
TRBV19	CASSIFGQGDTGELFF
TRBV23-1	CASSLDRGGYEQYF
TRBV6-1	CASRTGGNQPQHF
TRBV5-4	CASSFIAGSSYEQYF
TRBV10-3	CAIKDSGSGNTIYF
TRBV6-1	CASSEAQQSNEKLFF